This T cell receptor beta chain was identified in a study of cytomegalovirus exposure and HLA in healthy donors. This CDR3 spans 14 amino acids. The V and J ends lost 8 bases and 1 base respectively, with 14 bases between them. A note on this clone: The antigen remains unidentified.

Amplification used 60 Vbeta primers and 13 Jbeta primers. The repertoire was sequenced with immunoSEQ multiplex PCR; TCRdb's copy has only in-frame clones and lacks some. The data show roughly 120,000 clones, with 50% to 70% seen just once and roughly 9.7% held by the top ten. Overall study findings and caveats: The Asian-associated ancestry cluster reportedly had fewer N-insertions than the roughly 670-donor mean in a later analysis. Other equally common chains were less clonally expanded than HLA-associated TCR beta chains, a later analysis showed. TCR beta sequences numbering over 15,000 were associated with HLA alleles at 0.05 false discovery rate in a later analysis. According to an earlier analysis, most TCR beta V segments yielded productive rearrangements about 90% or about 30% of the time.

The sequenced material came from PBMCs. The chain employs TRBV23-1 and TRBJ1-1; no definite D call. TRBV23-1 is known as an ORF, though its function is uncertain. This clonotype was obtained from a woman in her thirties or forties in good health and CMV-seropositive. CDR3 loop: CASARNSKNTEAFF. The CDR3 DNA reads as TGCGCCAGCGCAAGGAACAGTAAGAACACTGAAGCTTTCTTT.